A selection of T cell receptor beta chains follows, all from one sample in a study of type 1 regulatory T cells. TCRdb re-derived calls from the reads in MiXCR, one entry per CDR3 protein. The table records 80,000 to 100,000 distinct CDR3 sequences, 25% to 40% of them present only once. Sequencing used CD4+ T cells, either the whole sample or a sorted fraction (not recorded which). The source is a human donor in good health. The CDR3 runs from the conserved cysteine through the conserved F or W.

v_call: TRBV24-1
j_call: TRBJ2-2
cdr3_aa: CATSAVDKNTGELFF

v_call: TRBV4-2
j_call: TRBJ1-4
cdr3_aa: CASSQDPRRGWEKLFF

v_call: TRBV5-1
j_call: TRBJ2-7
cdr3_aa: CASSLSLRTDAYEQYF

v_call: TRBV3-1
j_call: TRBJ1-5
cdr3_aa: CTSSPTGNQPQHF

v_call: TRBV5-4
j_call: TRBJ2-4
cdr3_aa: CASSSPELNIQYF

v_call: TRBV29-1
j_call: TRBJ1-2
cdr3_aa: CSARLVNYGYTF

v_call: TRBV5-1
j_call: TRBJ2-5
cdr3_aa: CASSSSGTSGRWPETQYF

v_call: TRBV14
j_call: TRBJ2-7
cdr3_aa: CASSQDYTVLGVYEQYF

v_call: TRBV7-8
j_call: TRBJ2-7
cdr3_aa: CASSLGSSRQGKGEQYF

v_call: TRBV7-2
j_call: TRBJ2-1
cdr3_aa: CASSPQGRGSVFNEQFF

v_call: TRBV7-8
j_call: TRBJ2-3
cdr3_aa: CASSLGGWGVITDTQYF

v_call: TRBV4-1
j_call: TRBJ2-4
cdr3_aa: CASSQELAGSLILAKNIQYF

v_call: TRBV5-1
j_call: TRBJ2-3
cdr3_aa: CASSSLFGTGGADTQYF

v_call: TRBV2
j_call: TRBJ2-1
cdr3_aa: CASSFYNEQFF

v_call: TRBV4-3
j_call: TRBJ2-7
cdr3_aa: CASSQDLLAGAEQYF

v_call: TRBV27
j_call: TRBJ1-2
cdr3_aa: CASSLSIPSAALTGYTF

v_call: TRBV7-2
j_call: TRBJ2-5
cdr3_aa: CASSSVIGSEKTQYF

v_call: TRBV6-2/TRBV6-3
j_call: TRBJ1-1
cdr3_aa: CASTTSLNTEAFF

v_call: TRBV20-1
j_call: TRBJ2-7
cdr3_aa: CSVEGRTSGSYEQYF

v_call: TRBV27
j_call: TRBJ2-1
cdr3_aa: CASSLYPGVELSSYNEQFF

v_call: TRBV6-6
j_call: TRBJ1-2
cdr3_aa: CASSSSGNGYTF

v_call: TRBV5-1
j_call: TRBJ2-3
cdr3_aa: CASSPTGGADTQYF

v_call: TRBV18
j_call: TRBJ2-5
cdr3_aa: CASSPPQETQYF

v_call: TRBV5-1
j_call: TRBJ2-7
cdr3_aa: CASRERFLAADEQYF

v_call: TRBV7-2
j_call: TRBJ2-3
cdr3_aa: CASSLRQVVDTQYF

v_call: TRBV7-2
j_call: TRBJ2-3
cdr3_aa: CASSLVLLIDTQYF

v_call: TRBV5-1
j_call: TRBJ2-3
cdr3_aa: CASSLGLQGAFTDTQYF

v_call: TRBV18
j_call: TRBJ2-5
cdr3_aa: CASSHPTGYQETQYF

v_call: TRBV7-2
j_call: TRBJ2-2
cdr3_aa: CASSLAISRGIGNTGELFF

v_call: TRBV20-1
j_call: TRBJ2-7
cdr3_aa: CSASNRALSLEQYF

v_call: TRBV4-3
j_call: TRBJ2-7
cdr3_aa: CASSQEARIFSYEQYF

v_call: TRBV2
j_call: TRBJ2-1
cdr3_aa: CASSPDTSKDNEQFF

v_call: TRBV27
j_call: TRBJ2-2
cdr3_aa: CASSTNQQGINTGELFF

v_call: TRBV3-1
j_call: TRBJ2-5
cdr3_aa: CASSQEGETQYF

v_call: TRBV20-1
j_call: TRBJ2-1
cdr3_aa: CSARPGQVVNEQFF

v_call: TRBV20-1
j_call: TRBJ2-5
cdr3_aa: CSPREGQETQYF

v_call: TRBV6-5
j_call: TRBJ2-2
cdr3_aa: CASSWLSGNTGELFF

v_call: TRBV5-1
j_call: TRBJ2-3
cdr3_aa: CASSTAGVGTDTQYF

v_call: TRBV5-1
j_call: TRBJ1-4
cdr3_aa: CASSFEGADGEKLFF

v_call: TRBV5-1
j_call: TRBJ2-5
cdr3_aa: CASAPALGLIQETQYF

v_call: TRBV10-3
j_call: TRBJ2-1
cdr3_aa: CAIGNNEQFF

v_call: TRBV5-1
j_call: TRBJ2-1
cdr3_aa: CASNRGIAYNEQFF

v_call: TRBV29-1
j_call: TRBJ1-2
cdr3_aa: CSVSANYGYTF

v_call: TRBV20-1
j_call: TRBJ1-1
cdr3_aa: CSATEGQALGAFF

v_call: TRBV20-1
j_call: TRBJ2-1
cdr3_aa: CSAIPMTGQGYNEQFF

v_call: TRBV7-3
j_call: TRBJ2-5
cdr3_aa: CASSSGADETQYF

v_call: TRBV28
j_call: TRBJ2-2
cdr3_aa: CASSLGTANTGELFF

v_call: TRBV7-2
j_call: TRBJ2-3
cdr3_aa: CASSLAGRDTQYF

v_call: TRBV9
j_call: TRBJ1-1
cdr3_aa: CASSPLSSNTEAFF

v_call: TRBV19
j_call: TRBJ1-2
cdr3_aa: CASSTSNRDGYTF

v_call: TRBV7-2
j_call: TRBJ2-3
cdr3_aa: CASNNPQTDTQYF

v_call: TRBV4-1
j_call: TRBJ2-5
cdr3_aa: CASSQETGRETQYF

v_call: TRBV9
j_call: TRBJ2-2
cdr3_aa: CASSVRRAGELFF

v_call: TRBV18
j_call: TRBJ1-1
cdr3_aa: CASSPIFGGTTEAFF

v_call: TRBV7-9
j_call: TRBJ2-7
cdr3_aa: CASSLSGYEQYF

v_call: TRBV6-2/TRBV6-3
j_call: TRBJ2-7
cdr3_aa: CASNQPGPIYEQYF

v_call: TRBV10-3
j_call: TRBJ2-7
cdr3_aa: CAIRGDRGPSYEQYF

v_call: TRBV6-6
j_call: TRBJ2-7
cdr3_aa: CATASGNSYEQYF

v_call: TRBV11-2
j_call: TRBJ2-6
cdr3_aa: CASSLEAGAPGANVLTF